One sample yielded the 15 T cell receptor beta chains listed below, sequenced in a study of CD8 T cells in Susac syndrome. Reverse transcription used roughly 0.45 to 1 ug RNA and random hexamers. A single record per CDR3 protein comes from TCRdb applying MiXCR to the immunoSEQ multiplex PCR reads. The sample carries 150,000 to 180,000 distinct CDR3 sequences, roughly 95% recorded once. The sample comprised CD4+ T cells from PBMCs. The source is a human donor with Susac syndrome.

The chain combines TRBV29-1 with TRBJ1-1; 8 bases are shared with TRBD1. Germline V CDR1 and CDR2: SQVTM, ANQGSEA. CDR3 length equals 14 residues. With 2 bases clipped from V and 2 bases from J, the junction kept 4 bases outside the gene matches. CDR3 protein: CSVEPQGVNTEAFF. As DNA, the CDR3 is TGCAGCGTTGAACCACAGGGGGTAAACACTGAAGCTTTCTTT.

The CDR3 DNA reads TGTGCCAGCAGTTCCGACTCCCTCTACAGGGATACGCAGTATTTT. Amino acids: CASSSDSLYRDTQYF. The rearrangement uses TRBV6-5 and TRBJ2-3, with a possible D match to TRBD1 (5 bases). The CDR3 spans 15 residues. Germline CDR1 is MNHEY and CDR2 is SVGAGI. Trimming stripped 4 bases from V and 6 bases from J, with 17 bases between.

V is TRBV3-1 and J is TRBJ1-6; D gene unclear. The length of the CDR3 is 13 residues. In germline, CDR1 is LGHDT, CDR2 YNNKEL (reference sequence). Between the trimmed V and J ends, which lost 1 base and 17 bases, there was a span of 15 bases. This chain's CDR3 is CASSQGEGRVIHF. DNA of the CDR3: TGTGCCAGCAGCCAAGGTGAAGGACGCGTTATCCACTTT. Together with reference TRBV3-1 and TRBJ1-6, the CDR3 gives the full variable domain: DTAVSQTPKYLVTQMGNDKSIKCEQNLGHDTMYWYKQDSKKFLKIMFSYNNKELIINETVPNRFSPKSPDKAHLNLHINSLELGDSAVYFCASSQGEGRVIHFGNGTRLTVT.

This chain links TRBV2 with TRBJ2-1, with D unclear. CDR1 SNHLY and CDR2 FYNNEI come from the germline V gene. With 3 bases removed from V and 6 bases from J, the gap between germline ends came to 15 bases. The CDR3 is 15 amino acids. The CDR3 nucleotides read TGTGCCAGCAGTGAGTGGGATCAGACTCGCAATGAGCAGTTCTTC. Protein sequence: CASSEWDQTRNEQFF.

This clonotype was detected once. This sequence joins TRBV14 and TRBJ2-1; D ambiguous. CDR1 is SGHDN, CDR2 FVKESK, per germline. V was clipped by 7 bases and J by 0 bases, with 7 bases between them. This CDR3 has 13 residues. CDR3 nucleotide sequence: TGTGCCAGCAAGGATAGCTCCTACAATGAGCAGTTCTTC. It specifies CASKDSSYNEQFF.

The V call is TRBV1, the J call TRBJ2-7; TRBD2, the D gene given by the table, was not confirmed from the DNA. TRBV1 is an annotated pseudogene. The length of the CDR3 is 16 residues. The CDR3 region is CTSSSPTSGGSYEQYF. CDR3 sequence (DNA): TGCACCAGCAGCTCTCCGACTAGCGGGGGTTCCTACGAGCAGTACTTC.

The chain recombines TRBV7-9 with TRBJ1-2, with TRBD1 as a possible D gene (5 bases). Between the trimmed V and J ends, which lost 1 base and 1 base, there was a span of 10 bases. Germline CDR1 and CDR2: SEHNR and FQNEAQ (reference sequence). The CDR3 extends over 15 amino acids. CDR3 nucleotide sequence: TGTGCCAGCAGCTTAGGACAGAACCTTAACTATGGCTACACCTTC. Translated: CASSLGQNLNYGYTF.

The chain links TRBV9 to TRBJ1-2, with unresolved D. CDR3 size: 13 residues. The ends were cut back, 4 bases at V and 6 bases at J, with 13 bases in the middle. Germline CDR1 SGDLS, CDR2 YYNGEE. CDR3 coding DNA: TGTGCCAGCAGCCCCATTTACGGTGATGGCTACACCTTC. This translates into CASSPIYGDGYTF.

The chain links TRBV20-1 to TRBJ2-5; 10 bases map to TRBD2. The CDR3 has 15 amino acids. Germline CDR1 is DFQATT and CDR2 is SNEGSKA (reference sequence). V was clipped by 6 bases and J by 4 bases; unmatched bases: 11. CDR3 loop: CSATARTSGGETQYF. CDR3 DNA sequence: TGCAGTGCCACGGCAAGGACTAGCGGTGGAGAGACCCAGTACTTC.

The CDR3 bases are TGTGCCAGCATGGGTTTGGGCAGGTTCTACAATGAGCAGTTCTTC. It yields the protein CASMGLGRFYNEQFF. This rearrangement joins TRBV28 to TRBJ2-1, with no clear D. The V gene lost 7 bases and the J gene lost 3 bases, with 16 bases spanning the gap. CDR3 length: 15 amino acids. Germline V CDR1 and CDR2: MDHEN, SYDVKM. Drawing the rest from reference TRBV28 and TRBJ2-1, the complete variable domain is DVKVTQSSRYLVKRTGEKVFLECVQDMDHENMFWYRQDPGLGLRLIYFSYDVKMKEKGDIPEGYSVSREKKERFSLILESASTNQTSMYLCASMGLGRFYNEQFFGPGTRLTVL.

This chain connects TRBV23-1 to TRBJ1-2; D unclear. TRBV23-1 is assigned to the ORF class and has an uncertain function. This CDR3 region has 15 residues. V was clipped by 0 bases and J by 8 bases, with 16 bases between them. CDR3 protein: CASSQSYRVPKGYTF. The CDR3 DNA reads TGCGCCAGCAGTCAATCTTATAGGGTGCCGAAGGGCTACACCTTC.

The chain couples TRBV29-1 to TRBJ1-1; 9 positions match TRBD1. Germline CDR1 is SQVTM and CDR2 is ANQGSEA. The CDR3 covers 14 residues. V lost 3 bases and J lost 2; bases outside the gene matches: 4. DNA of the CDR3: TGCAGCGTTGATGACAGGGGGGGAAACACTGAAGCTTTCTTT. Amino acid sequence: CSVDDRGGNTEAFF.

The CDR3 DNA reads as TGTGCCAGCAGCCCCCGAGGGGGAGGCTCAGCGACCCAGTACTTC. Translating it yields CASSPRGGGSATQYF. The chain links TRBV3-1 to TRBJ2-5; D possibly uses TRBD1 or TRBD2 (6 bases each). Trimming removed 4 bases at V and 7 bases at J, with 19 bases between. Germline V CDR1 and CDR2: LGHDT, YNNKEL (reference sequence). This CDR3 comprises 15 residues.

V and J are TRBV3-1 and TRBJ1-2; no clear D. Germline-derived CDR1 and CDR2 are LGHDT and YNNKEL (reference sequence). The CDR3 extends over 14 amino acids. V was shortened by 1 base and J by 6 bases, with 12 bases between the two germline ends. The CDR3 protein is CASSQGPFGDGYTF. The CDR3 nucleotides read TGTGCCAGCAGCCAAGGACCCTTCGGGGATGGCTACACCTTC.

The rearrangement joins TRBV27 to TRBJ1-5; D remains ambiguous. This CDR3 has 16 residues. V was shortened by 4 bases and J by 4 bases, with 17 bases between the two germline ends. In germline, CDR1 is MNHEY, CDR2 SMNVEV (reference sequence). The chain's CDR3 is CASSSRREDRNQPQHF. The CDR3 region has the DNA TGTGCCAGCAGTTCCCGGAGGGAGGACCGGAATCAGCCCCAGCATTTT.